This T cell receptor beta chain is drawn from a study of blood T cell repertoires in COVID-19. Study as a whole: The origin of the acute and convalescent COVID-19 samples was the United States, Italy and Spain.

Per the germline V gene, CDR1 is GTSNPN and CDR2 is SVGIG (reference sequence). The CDR3 is 16 residues long. V was pared by 3 bases and J by 3 bases, with 18 bases between. Clones were read by immunoSEQ multiplex PCR, and TCRdb kept only the in-frame ones, dropping some. This sample has 200,000 to 250,000 clones; 88% occur once, and the top ten carry around 1.5%. The J gene is TRBJ1-3, the V gene TRBV30; D is ambiguous. The sample consisted of peripheral blood. The TCR originated in a man younger than 30 with active or convalescent COVID-19. CDR3 region: CAWSPVAGSHGNTIYF. The CDR3 DNA reads as TGTGCCTGGAGCCCCGTGGCGGGCTCACATGGAAACACCATATATTTT.